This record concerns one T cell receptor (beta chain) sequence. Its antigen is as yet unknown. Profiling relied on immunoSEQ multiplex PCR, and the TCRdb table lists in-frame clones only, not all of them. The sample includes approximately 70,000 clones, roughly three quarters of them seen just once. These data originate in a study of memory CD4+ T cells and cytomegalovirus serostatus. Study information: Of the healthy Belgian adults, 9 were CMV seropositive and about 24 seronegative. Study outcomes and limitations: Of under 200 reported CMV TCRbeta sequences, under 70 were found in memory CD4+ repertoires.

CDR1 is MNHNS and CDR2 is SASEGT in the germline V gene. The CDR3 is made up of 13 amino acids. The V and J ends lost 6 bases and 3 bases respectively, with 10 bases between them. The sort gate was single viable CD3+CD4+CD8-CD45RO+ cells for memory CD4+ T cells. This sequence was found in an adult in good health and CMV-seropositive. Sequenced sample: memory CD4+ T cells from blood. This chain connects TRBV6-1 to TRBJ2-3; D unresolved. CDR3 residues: CASRHTETDTQYF. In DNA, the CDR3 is TGTGCCAGCAGACACACTGAGACAGATACGCAGTATTTT.